Each of the 4 T cell receptor beta chains below was sequenced from the same sample in a study of PD-1 blockade in classical Hodgkin lymphoma. Relapses following autologous stem cell transplantation were seen in all patients, with brentuximab vedotin exposure varying. TCRdb keeps only in-frame clones here, not all; method: immunoSEQ multiplex PCR. The data show approximately 84,000 clones, around 90% seen once. The sample was peripheral blood mononuclear cells (PBMCs), taken at baseline. Every receptor here comes from a human donor with classical Hodgkin lymphoma.

This clone came up a few times. The rearrangement links TRBV19 to TRBJ1-1, with unresolved D. CDR3 length equals 14 residues. With 6 bases removed from V and 3 bases from J, the gap between germline ends came to 14 bases. Germline V lookup: CDR1 LNHDA, CDR2 SQIVND (reference sequence). This chain's CDR3 is CASRGRVLDTEAFF. Here the CDR3 DNA reads TGTGCCAGTAGGGGCCGGGTTTTGGACACTGAAGCTTTCTTT.

V gene TRBV7-9 combines with J gene TRBJ1-1; 8 positions match TRBD1. The CDR3 covers 15 residues. Per germline, CDR1 SEHNR and CDR2 FQNEAQ (reference sequence). The V and J ends lost 5 bases and 1 base, in that order; junction bases with no gene match: 6. CDR3 sequence: CASSPSDRANTEAFF. The CDR3 nucleotides read TGTGCCAGCAGCCCCTCGGACAGGGCGAACACTGAAGCTTTCTTT.

V usage is TRBV7-9 and J usage is TRBJ1-4; D perhaps matches TRBD1 (5 bases). The CDR3 spans 15 residues. Trimming shortened V by 4 bases and J by 4 bases, and 13 bases separated the two germline ends. From germline, CDR1 is SEHNR and CDR2 FQNEAQ (reference sequence). The CDR3 is CASSSNRQLNEKLFF. The CDR3 DNA follows: TGTGCCAGCAGCTCGAATCGACAGCTTAATGAAAAACTGTTTTTT.

The rearrangement links TRBV6-1 to TRBJ1-1; the D gene is possibly TRBD1 (5 bases). Germline assignment: CDR1 MNHNS and CDR2 SASEGT. The CDR3 sequence is 14 residues long. Trimming pared 2 bases from V and 5 bases from J, leaving 12 bases between. The CDR3 region has the DNA TGTGCCAGCAGTGAAAATTTCGGGGCTACTGAAGCTTTCTTT. Protein sequence: CASSENFGATEAFF.